What follows is one T cell receptor beta chain and its context. Its target is unknown. TCRdb analysed the reads with MiXCR anew, one entry per CDR3 protein. The sample lists under 350,000 distinct CDR3 sequences, around 10% occurring once. The sample originates from a study of T cell repertoires in cytomegalovirus infection. Losses at the gene ends were 1 base for V and 6 bases for J; bases not matched to a gene: 6. Germline values: CDR1 SGHRS, CDR2 YFSETQ. The CDR3 loop spans 15 amino acids. The study, taken as a whole, reports: Accumulated public TCR beta family frequency recognized individuals carrying CMV together with the relevant HLA.

This receptor was taken from a human donor in good health (CMV status not recorded). Some clones in this sample may be carry-over from other donors' samples. The sample taken for sequencing was PBMCs. The chain employs TRBV5-1 and TRBJ2-2; the match to TRBD1 covers 7 bases. Here the CDR3 DNA reads TGCGCCAGCAGCTTGTCAGGGGGAACCGCCGGGGAGCTGTTTTTT. Protein sequence: CASSLSGGTAGELFF. Together with reference TRBV5-1 and TRBJ2-2, the CDR3 gives the full variable domain: KAGVTQTPRYLIKTRGQQVTLSCSPISGHRSVSWYQQTPGQGLQFLFEYFSETQRNKGNFPGRFSGRQFSNSRSEMNVSTLELGDSALYLCASSLSGGTAGELFFGEGSRLTVL.